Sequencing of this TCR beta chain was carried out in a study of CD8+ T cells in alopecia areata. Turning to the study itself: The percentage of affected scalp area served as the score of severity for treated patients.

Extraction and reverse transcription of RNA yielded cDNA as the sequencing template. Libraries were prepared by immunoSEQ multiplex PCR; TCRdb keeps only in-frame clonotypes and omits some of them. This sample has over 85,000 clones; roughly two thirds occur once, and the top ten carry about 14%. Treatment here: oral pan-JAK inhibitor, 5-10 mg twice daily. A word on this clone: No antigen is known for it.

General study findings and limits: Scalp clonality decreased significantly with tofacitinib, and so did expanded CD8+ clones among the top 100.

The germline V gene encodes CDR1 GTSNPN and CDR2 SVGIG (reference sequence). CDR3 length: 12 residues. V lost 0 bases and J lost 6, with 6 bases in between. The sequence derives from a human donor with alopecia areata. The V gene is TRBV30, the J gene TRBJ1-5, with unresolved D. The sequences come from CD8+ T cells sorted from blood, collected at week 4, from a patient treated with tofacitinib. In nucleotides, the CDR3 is TGTGCCTGGAGTGTAAGGGTTCAGCCCCAGCATTTT. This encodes CAWSVRVQPQHF.